This is a list of T cell receptor beta chains from one sample in a study of T-cell reconstitution after alpha-beta-depleted transplantation in children. TCRdb analysed the PCR reads with MiXCR anew, one entry per CDR3 protein. This sample has nearly 350,000 distinct CDR3 sequences, with 15% to 20% found just once. The input for sequencing was PBMCs, mostly from graft donor cells, taken 360 days after TCRalphabeta/CD19-depleted stem cell transplant. The receptors here all came from a male patient aged 2 to 10 who had a stem cell transplant for acute lymphoblastic leukemia, so the T cells may come from the graft donor. Both conserved end residues are part of each CDR3. A D gene is named only where the DNA matches it firmly. Expanded clones are given a class, and other clones once, few, many or no size at all.

>many|TRBV27|TRBD1|TRBJ2-1
TGTGCCAGCAGTTTATCGGGACAGTACAATGAGCAGTTCTTC
CASSLSGQYNEQFF
>few|TRBV3-1|-|TRBJ2-7
TGTGCCAGCAGCCAAGACGGCAGGGGAACCTACGAGCAGTACTTC
CASSQDGRGTYEQYF
>-|TRBV6-1|-|TRBJ2-4
TGTGCCAGCAGGGCGACCGGGACAGCCAAAAACATTCAGTACTTC
CASRATGTAKNIQYF
>few|TRBV4-1|-|TRBJ1-1
TGCGCCAGCAGCCAATCTGCTGCTCTGAACACTGAAGCTTTCTTT
CASSQSAALNTEAFF
>many|TRBV18|-|TRBJ2-2
TGCGCCAGCAGCCCGGGGGGCAACACCGGGGAGCTGTTTTTT
CASSPGGNTGELFF
>-|TRBV7-8|-|TRBJ2-5
TGTGCCAGCAGCTTCCGGGAGTTAGGCGAGACCCAGTACTTC
CASSFRELGETQYF
>few|TRBV4-1|-|TRBJ1-2
TGCGCCAGCAGCCAAGATCCGAACTATGGCTACACCTTC
CASSQDPNYGYTF
>many|TRBV12-3/TRBV12-4|-|TRBJ2-1
TGTGCCAGCAGTTCCCTAGCCGATGAGCAGTTCTTC
CASSSLADEQFF
>-|TRBV12-3/TRBV12-4|-|TRBJ2-1
TGTGCCAGCAGTTTAACGATACCACACAATGAGCAGTTCTTC
CASSLTIPHNEQFF
>-|TRBV3-1|-|TRBJ1-4
TGTGCCAGCAGCCAAGCCGACGGGGTTAGAGAAAAACTGTTTTTT
CASSQADGVREKLFF
>few|TRBV5-1|TRBD1|TRBJ2-3
TGCGCCAGCAGGCAAAGACAGGGGGAAGATACGCAGTATTTT
CASRQRQGEDTQYF
>few|TRBV12-3/TRBV12-4|-|TRBJ2-1
TGTGCCAGCAGTTTAGAGGAGGCGGGATTGTTCAACAATGAGCAGTTCTTC
CASSLEEAGLFNNEQFF
>few|TRBV7-9|-|TRBJ1-4
TGTGCCAGCAGCTTAGGGAACGGGATCACGGGAGAAAAACTGTTTTTT
CASSLGNGITGEKLFF
>-|TRBV28|-|TRBJ2-7
TGTGCCAGCAGTACCTACATAGGGCCTACCTACGAGCAGTACTTC
CASSTYIGPTYEQYF
>few|TRBV5-1|-|TRBJ2-2
TGCGCCAGCAGCTTGGCCGTCGCCGGGGAGCTGTTTTTT
CASSLAVAGELFF
>many|TRBV28|-|TRBJ2-3
TGTGCCAGCAGTTCCCTGGGCGGGATCTCAGATACGCAGTATTTT
CASSSLGGISDTQYF
>-|TRBV3-1|-|TRBJ2-4
TGTGCCAGCAGCCCTCAGGGATATGCCAAAAACATTCAGTACTTC
CASSPQGYAKNIQYF
>many|TRBV6-1|TRBD1|TRBJ1-1
TGTGCCAGCAGGAAGAGACAGGGGAACACTGAAGCTTTCTTT
CASRKRQGNTEAFF
>many|TRBV29-1|-|TRBJ2-1
TGCAGCGTTGAAGTGCTAGCAGGCTACAATGAGCAGTTCTTC
CSVEVLAGYNEQFF
>few|TRBV24-1|-|TRBJ2-5
TGTGCCACCAGTGATGCGGGGAGCACCTCAGAGACCCAGTACTTC
CATSDAGSTSETQYF
>few|TRBV5-1|-|TRBJ2-7
TGCGCCAGCAGCTCCACTCTCTCCTACGAGCAGTACTTC
CASSSTLSYEQYF
>few|TRBV9|-|TRBJ2-1
TGTGCCAGCAGCGTAGGGGGATTAAAGCGCAATGAGCAGTTCTTC
CASSVGGLKRNEQFF
>many|TRBV5-5|TRBD1|TRBJ2-7
TGTGCCAGCAGCTTGGGGGGACAGACCTACGAGCAGTACTTC
CASSLGGQTYEQYF
>many|TRBV7-8|-|TRBJ2-3
TGTGCCAGCAGCTTAGTTAGACTACCGTTTAACACAGATACGCAGTATTTT
CASSLVRLPFNTDTQYF
>few|TRBV9|-|TRBJ2-7
TGTGCCAGCAGCGTAGGGCCACTGCGGAGCGAGCAGTACTTC
CASSVGPLRSEQYF
>few|TRBV7-8|-|TRBJ2-1
TGTGCCAGCAGCCAATATATAGCGGACCGCTACAATGAGCAGTTCTTC
CASSQYIADRYNEQFF
>few|TRBV29-1|-|TRBJ2-5
TGCAGCGTTGTGGGGGCGTGGGGGGATGTTGTGGAGGAGACCCAGTACTTC
CSVVGAWGDVVEETQYF
>-|TRBV7-8|TRBD2|TRBJ2-1
TGTGCCAGCAGCTTAATCCCCGGGACTAGCGGGTGGATTGAGCAGTTCTTC
CASSLIPGTSGWIEQFF
>-|TRBV29-1|-|TRBJ2-7
TGCAGCGTTGAAGGGCAGGGGTGGAACGAGCAGTACTTC
CSVEGQGWNEQYF
>few|TRBV28|-|TRBJ1-1
TGTGCCAGCCTAGGACAGACGAACACTGAAGCTTTCTTT
CASLGQTNTEAFF
>few|TRBV7-8|-|TRBJ1-1
TGTGCCAGCACCTCGTGGCAGGGGCGGGACACTGAAGCTTTCTTT
CASTSWQGRDTEAFF
>-|TRBV18|-|TRBJ1-2
TGTGCCAGCTCACCACTGGCCCAGGACGGCGGCTACACCTTC
CASSPLAQDGGYTF